The sequence of this T cell receptor (beta chain) was determined in a study of blood T cells in healthy people across ages. Study results and limitations: Getting older went along with TCR beta diversity per million T cells dropping roughly linearly. Strong correlation linked observed beta diversity and percent naive T cells.

On this clonotype: The antigen is unknown.

Donors each provided about 9.5 milliliters of peripheral blood. Using a J-beta primer mix together with a sample-barcoded 5' primer, a second PCR was run for roughly 7 to 12 cycles. TCRdb reprocessed the 5' RACE reads via MiXCR and lists one record per CDR3 protein. The table includes 450,000 to 700,000 distinct CDR3 sequences, roughly a quarter detected once. Between the trimmed V and J ends, which lost 6 bases and 5 bases, there was a span of 7 bases. The CDR3 is 10 amino acids. Germline V CDR1 and CDR2: DFQATT, SNEGSKA (reference sequence). The clonotype was recovered from a woman aged 70-85 years in good health. Sequenced: blood. The chain couples TRBV20-1 to TRBJ1-1; D is unresolved. In DNA form, the CDR3 reads TGCAGTGCAGGAGAAACTGAAGCTTTCTTT. Translated, it gives CSAGETEAFF.